This T cell receptor (beta chain) comes out of a study of blood T cells in healthy people across ages. Study background: About one barcoded beta molecule per two T cells was the capture yield of template switching.

Each individual donor underwent a draw of 8.5 to 10 milliliters of peripheral blood. CDR1 is SGHTA, CDR2 FQGNSA, per germline. This CDR3 comprises 13 residues. V shed 3 bases, J shed 6 bases, and the junction held 4 bases outside the gene matches. The use of a sample-barcoded 5' primer and a J-beta primer mix characterized a second PCR of roughly 7 to 11 cycles. A template-switch adaptor with 12 random nucleotides tagged each cDNA molecule. TCRdb analysed the 5' RACE reads with MiXCR anew, one entry per CDR3 protein. This repertoire shows 1.5 million to 2 million distinct CDR3 sequences, 49% found once; its top ten account for approximately 2.1%.

Material for sequencing was blood. V and J are TRBV7-2 and TRBJ2-5; 7 nucleotides match TRBD1. This TCR was recovered from a woman in her forties in good health. DNA of the CDR3: TGTGCCAGCAGCTTTACAGGGGTGAAGACCCAGTACTTC. The encoded protein is CASSFTGVKTQYF. Using reference TRBV7-2 and TRBJ2-5 for the parts outside the CDR3, the full variable domain is GAGVSQSPSNKVTEKGKDVELRCDPISGHTALYWYRQSLGQGLEFLIYFQGNSAPDKSGLPSDRFSAERTGGSVSTLTIQRTQQEDSAVYLCASSFTGVKTQYFGPGTRLLVL.